This TCR beta chain was profiled in a study of tumor-infiltrating lymphocytes in oesophageal squamous cell carcinoma. Trimming removed 0 bases at V and 2 bases at J, with 8 bases between. The CDR3 length is 14 residues. Germline CDR1 reads SGHNT; CDR2 reads YYREEE (reference sequence). The table lists this clonotype with many counts. One entry per CDR3 protein results from TCRdb running MiXCR on the PCR reads. The sample includes under 25,000 distinct CDR3 sequences, around 43% of them seen just once. The TCR originated in a male donor with esophageal squamous cell carcinoma. Sequencing was carried out using blood. V usage is TRBV5-4 and J usage is TRBJ2-5; D unclear. CDR3 region: CASSLDREQETQYF. In nucleotides, the CDR3 is TGTGCCAGCAGCTTGGACAGAGAGCAAGAGACCCAGTACTTC.